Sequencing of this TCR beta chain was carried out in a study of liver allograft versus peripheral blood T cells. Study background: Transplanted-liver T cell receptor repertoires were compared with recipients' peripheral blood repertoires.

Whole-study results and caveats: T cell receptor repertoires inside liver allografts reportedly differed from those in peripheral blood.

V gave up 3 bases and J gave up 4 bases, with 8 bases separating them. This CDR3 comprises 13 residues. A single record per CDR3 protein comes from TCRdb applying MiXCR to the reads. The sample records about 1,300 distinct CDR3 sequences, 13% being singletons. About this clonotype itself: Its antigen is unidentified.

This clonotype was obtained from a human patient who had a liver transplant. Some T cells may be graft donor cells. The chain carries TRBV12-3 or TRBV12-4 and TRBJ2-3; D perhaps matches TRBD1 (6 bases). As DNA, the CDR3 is TGTGCCAGCAGTTTCAAGGGGGCAGATACGCAGTATTTT. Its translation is CASSFKGADTQYF.